A selection of T cell receptor beta chains follows, all from one sample in a study of blood T cells in healthy people across ages. TCRdb re-called the 5' RACE reads with MiXCR, one entry per CDR3 protein. The profile shows under 850,000 distinct CDR3 sequences, 35% to 40% of them singletons. Material: blood. The receptors come from a man aged 18-30 years in good health. Each CDR3 is given with its conserved first and last residue. The order of the fields is CDR3 length, clone size, V gene, CDR3 protein. Clone size is shown for a subset of rows, as once, few, many or a class of expanded clone.

15 few TRBV7-2 CASSLDTITADGAFF
17 - TRBV3-1 CASSQEVVGETYNEQFF
16 - TRBV4-1 CASSQEFPSSYNEQFF
13 - TRBV20-1 CSASKGAWNEQYF
16 - TRBV9 CASSVEGGAPNEKLFF
17 - TRBV4-1 CASSQGTMVPLGETQYF
14 - TRBV12-3/TRBV12-4 CASSPGTVGPEQFF
14 - TRBV20-1 CSALRQGPSTEAFF
17 - TRBV7-9 CVSTASRTLSSYNEQFF
14 - TRBV3-1 CASSQEQGVSPLHF
16 - TRBV19 CASSPTGLLSYNVQFF
15 few TRBV6-2/TRBV6-3 CASSQAGGRRKTQYF
15 - TRBV2 CASSEALGDGETQYF
15 - TRBV7-2 CASSLSGQPNEKLFF
18 - TRBV4-1 CASSQDLFGPSQGETQYF
14 - TRBV5-1 CASSWGDPNYGYTF
15 - TRBV15 CATSREDREYNEQYF
13 few TRBV4-3 CASSQDLQSPLHF
14 - TRBV20-1 CSASPPSGYNEQYF
16 many TRBV7-3 CASSLTSESRTDTQYF
16 - TRBV9 CASSTTTSDTNYGYTF
16 - TRBV25-1 CASSHRTRTYQETQYF
15 - TRBV9 CASSVGGGTETEAFF
16 - TRBV14 CASSRTGGTYNSPPHF
15 - TRBV6-5 CASSYNPTGRSPLHF
14 many TRBV2 CATILKDRPYEQYF
13 few TRBV7-2 CASSPRSPYEQYF
16 many TRBV5-1 CASSLGGTDFNFRQFF
16 many TRBV4-3 CASSQDFSWGTDEQYF
15 few TRBV14 CASSQPPRSYNEQFF
13 - TRBV30 CAWTRQGMNEQFF
15 - TRBV29-1 CSANRVEGSTDTQYF
15 - TRBV7-9 CASSPDRVFIYEQFF
14 - TRBV9 CASSVRVRGDTQYF
17 - TRBV7-9 CASNGQRLADPYNEQFF
12 - TRBV4-1 CAGSQDPYEQYF
16 - TRBV7-2 CASSPSRDRRKYEQYF
16 many TRBV4-1 CASSQDAGGGSYEQYF
11 few TRBV12-3/TRBV12-4 CGSGEGYGYTF
14 few TRBV6-4 CASSDEANTGELFF
15 - TRBV25-1 CASSEFGREQETQYF
17 few TRBV7-9 CASSPPNRVECKETQYF
16 - TRBV6-5 CASNTRGRSNFYGYTF
15 - TRBV4-3 CASSQALTGSQGYTF
12 many TRBV12-3/TRBV12-4 CASREGTYEQYF
11 - TRBV20-1 CSVAHTDTQYF
17 few TRBV5-1 CASSLAAGTSVSNEQFF
14 - TRBV6-5 CASSSGGGSYEQYF
13 once TRBV30 CAWSVAGFDTQYF